This passage covers 9 T cell receptor beta chains from one sample sequenced in a study of cytomegalovirus exposure and HLA in healthy donors. The PCR made use of 60 Vbeta and 13 Jbeta primers. Here immunoSEQ multiplex PCR was the method, and the copy in TCRdb shows in-frame clones only, minus some. The sample lists 150,000 or so clones, around 78% occurring once. What was sequenced was PBMCs. Receptor source: a woman between 18 and 29 years old in good health and CMV-seronegative.

This sequence joins TRBV30 and TRBJ2-3; a weak D match, TRBD2 (6 bases). Trimming stripped 0 bases from V and 6 bases from J, with 13 bases between. Germline assignment: CDR1 GTSNPN and CDR2 SVGIG (reference sequence). CDR3 length: 14 residues. The CDR3 nucleotides read TGTGCCTGGAGTGTCGGAGGGGCTGGGGATACGCAGTATTTT. Translating it yields CAWSVGGAGDTQYF.

The chain combines TRBV15 with TRBJ2-7; 11 bases fit TRBD2. The CDR3 length is 17 residues. J was trimmed by 0 bases and V by 1 base; bases with no gene match: 5. Germline CDR1 LNHNV, CDR2 YYDKDF (reference sequence). In nucleotides, the CDR3 is TGTGCCACCAGCAGAGGCCGACTAGCGGGGATCTCCTACGAGCAGTACGTC. It codes for CATSRGRLAGISYEQYV.

This clone turned up a few times. This chain connects TRBV30 to TRBJ1-2; 7 positions match TRBD1. Trimming removed 5 bases from V and 5 bases from J; junction bases left unmatched: 5. The length of the CDR3 is 12 residues. Germline V gives CDR1 GTSNPN, CDR2 SVGIG (reference sequence). The CDR3 nucleotides are TGTGCCTGGGACAACAGGGGATATGGCTACACCTTC. Protein: CAWDNRGYGYTF.

The genes are TRBV6-4 and TRBJ1-2, with 7 bases lining up with TRBD1. V was clipped by 6 bases and J by 8 bases; unmatched bases: 15. The germline V gene encodes CDR1 MRHNA and CDR2 SNTAGT. The CDR3 sequence is 15 residues long. The CDR3 sequence is CASSKTTRGLEGYTF. The CDR3 DNA reads as TGTGCCAGCAGCAAAACAACCAGGGGGTTGGAAGGCTACACCTTC.

The gene calls are TRBV18 and TRBJ2-4, with 7 bases identical to TRBD1. CDR3 length equals 15 residues. Looked up from germline, CDR1 is KGHSH and CDR2 is LQKENI. Trimming took 2 bases from V and 6 from J; bases not matched to a gene: 7. CDR3 DNA sequence: TGTGCCAGCTCACCAACTACAGGGGCGGCAAACATTCAGTACTTC. This encodes CASSPTTGAANIQYF.

This clone was counted once. The chain has TRBV5-1 and TRBJ1-2, with 9 bases that match TRBD1. Germline CDR1 reads SGHRS; CDR2 reads YFSETQ. With 4 bases clipped from V and 6 bases from J, the junction kept 7 bases outside the gene matches. The CDR3 consists of 14 residues. CDR3 region: CASSDTGTGHGYTF. For the CDR3, the DNA is TGCGCCAGCAGCGACACCGGGACAGGGCATGGCTACACCTTC.

The V and J genes are TRBV7-9 and TRBJ2-3, with 9 bases fitting TRBD2. The length of the CDR3 is 14 residues. Trimming at V came to 6 bases and at J to 6 bases, leaving 7 bases not matched to a gene. Germline loops: CDR1 SEHNR, CDR2 FQNEAQ (reference sequence). Here the CDR3 DNA reads TGTGCCAGCAGAGCGGGACTAGCTGTGGATACGCAGTATTTT. Residues: CASRAGLAVDTQYF.

A single count supports this clone. The chain recombines TRBV23-1 with TRBJ1-5; D not certain. TRBV23-1 is placed among ORFs of uncertain function. This CDR3 region has 14 residues. The V and J ends lost 8 bases and 5 bases respectively, with 16 bases between them. The CDR3 DNA reads TGCGCCAGCGTTGAGTGGCAGGAATATCAGCCCCAGCATTTT. Translating it yields CASVEWQEYQPQHF.

This chain connects TRBV11-2 to TRBJ1-1, with D maybe TRBD1 (6 bases). CDR1 is SGHAT and CDR2 is FQNNGV in the germline V gene. This CDR3 region has 15 residues. The V end was cut by 5 bases, the J end by 5 bases, with 18 bases between. This CDR3 is CASSPEAGRGTEAFF. The CDR3 DNA sequence: TGTGCCAGCAGCCCGGAGGCCGGGAGGGGGACTGAAGCTTTCTTT.